This T cell receptor beta chain was documented in a study of T cells in Graves' hyperthyroidism and ophthalmopathy. Amplified TCR beta CDR3 regions came from RNA transcripts. The TCR CDR3 was amplified in a first-round RT-PCR using the HTBI primer set. Via MiXCR, TCRdb re-called the multiplex PCR reads, giving one row per CDR3 protein. Among 350,000 or so distinct CDR3 sequences listed, roughly 17% were seen once. With respect to this clonotype: With a much larger clone just one base away, this may be a read error.

Exclusions: uncontrolled infection, other autoimmune disease, pregnancy, lactation. Predating any ophthalmopathy symptoms, the blood sample was taken at first hyperthyroidism diagnosis. The germline V gene has CDR1 SEHNR and CDR2 FQNEAQ (reference sequence). The CDR3 sequence is 16 residues long. The sequenced material came from blood. The TCR was taken from a woman in her thirties with Graves' hyperthyroidism that later progressed to Graves' ophthalmopathy. The rearrangement joins TRBV7-9 to TRBJ1-6; 8 bases agree with TRBD1. The CDR3 spells CTSSLFATGVYSPLHF. The CDR3 DNA follows: TGTACCAGCAGCTTGTTCGCGACAGGGGTTTATTCACCCCTCCACTTT.